This T cell receptor beta chain was sequenced during a study of blood T cell repertoires in COVID-19. Study-wide context: Samples of COVID-19 (acute and convalescent) were obtained from the United States, Italy and Spain. From T cells, B-cell-depleted T cells, or PBMCs came the material, which was cDNA or gDNA.

Generated by immunoSEQ multiplex PCR, the TCRdb table keeps only in-frame clones and is missing some. In the table there are approximately 50,000 clones, around four fifths of which are singletons. The sequence derives from a human donor in a cohort sampled during active COVID-19. Input material: peripheral blood.

The CDR3, as DNA: TGTGCCATTTGCAAACAGCTGAACACTGAAGCTTTCTTT. Protein sequence: CAICKQLNTEAFF. V is TRBV28 and J is TRBJ1-1; D gene ambiguous. V was trimmed by 10 bases and J by 0 bases, leaving 12 bases between them. This CDR3 region has 13 residues. The germline V gene has CDR1 MDHEN and CDR2 SYDVKM.